Sequencing of this T cell receptor (beta chain) was carried out in a study of metastatic and nonmetastatic thyroid tumors. The wider study: The authors compared repertoires across blood and tumor or nodule tissue from malignant and benign thyroid patients. Study conclusions and caveats: It was reported that TCR beta diversity was significantly higher in malignant thyroid tumors than benign nodules, in blood and tumor.

This CDR3 contains 19 residues. Per the germline V gene, CDR1 is MNHEY and CDR2 is SVGEGT. V shed 6 bases, J shed 3 bases, and the junction held 20 bases outside the gene matches. Original analysis: The authors used CDR3 differences across clinicopathological groups to build a distant-metastasis classifier for papillary thyroid cancer. Through MiXCR, TCRdb re-clonotyped the PCR reads. Clone size and V and J calls follow TCRdb, not the original study. This table holds about 32,000 clones, less than 20% found once. With respect to this clone: Its cognate antigen is unknown.

No treatment of any kind had been given to any patient before thyroid surgery. What was sequenced was blood. This sequence was found in a female donor with papillary thyroid cancer or a benign thyroid nodule (not recorded which). Some clones in this sample may be carry-over from other donors' samples. V is TRBV6-2 or TRBV6-3 and J is TRBJ1-1, with 9 bases identical to TRBD1. The CDR3 DNA is TGTGCCAGCAGAACGGGACAGGGTGCGCTCCGGGGGGGGTACACTGAAGCTTTCTTT. It specifies CASRTGQGALRGGYTEAFF.